Below, 6 T cell receptor beta chains from the same sample are listed, as sequenced in a study of T cell repertoires in cytomegalovirus infection. TCRdb independently ran MiXCR on the reads; one entry per CDR3 protein. This sample has 270,000 or so distinct CDR3 sequences, with 15% to 20% found just once. Sequencing was done on a sample of CD8+ T cells from PBMCs. All receptors come from a human donor in good health (CMV status not recorded). Some clones in this sample may be carry-over from other donors' samples.

This clonotype occurred many times. The chain links TRBV11-2 to TRBJ2-3; D gene ambiguous. This CDR3 has 12 residues. The V and J ends lost 3 bases and 4 bases respectively, with 5 bases between them. Germline V gene lookup returns CDR1 SGHAT and CDR2 FQNNGV. The CDR3 spells CASSFTPDTQYF. The CDR3 DNA sequence: TGTGCCAGCAGCTTCACCCCAGATACGCAGTATTTT.

The chain couples TRBV29-1 to TRBJ1-3, with D hard to call. CDR1 and CDR2 from the germline V gene are SQVTM and ANQGSEA. The V and J ends lost 7 bases and 0 bases respectively, with 10 bases between them. The CDR3 covers 13 residues. The CDR3 DNA reads as TGCAGCGCCGACCTACGCTCTGGAAACACCATATATTTT. Its protein product is CSADLRSGNTIYF.

The sample holds a few counts of this clonotype. This rearrangement joins TRBV7-9 to TRBJ1-1; weak D call: TRBD1 (6 bases). The CDR3 consists of 14 residues. CDR1 is SEHNR and CDR2 is FQNEAQ in the germline V gene (reference sequence). V gave up 5 bases and J gave up 8 bases, with 18 bases separating them. CDR3: CASSPTDRTGEAFF. The DNA of the CDR3 is TGTGCCAGCAGCCCTACTGATCGAACAGGGGAAGCTTTCTTT.

This clonotype was seen at least ten times. This sequence joins TRBV4-1 and TRBJ1-1; D gene unclear. This CDR3 has 14 amino acids. Germline CDR1 and CDR2: MGHRA and YSYEKL. Trimming stripped 0 bases from V and 1 base from J, with 6 bases between. The CDR3 sequence is CASSQDRSNTEAFF. Here the CDR3 DNA reads TGCGCCAGCAGCCAAGATCGGTCGAACACTGAAGCTTTCTTT.

This clonotype has a handful of counts. The genes are TRBV2 and TRBJ1-2; no reliable D call. The CDR3 runs to 14 residues. Germline CDR1 is SNHLY and CDR2 is FYNNEI. Deletions cut 3 bases from V and 3 bases from J, with 11 bases between. The CDR3 reads CASSDSGPHYGYTF. DNA of the CDR3: TGTGCCAGCAGTGATTCCGGGCCCCACTATGGCTACACCTTC.

This clonotype was counted at least ten times. V usage is TRBV7-8 and J usage is TRBJ2-2, with 7 bases identical to TRBD1. The CDR3 runs 15 residues. With 2 bases clipped from V and 6 bases from J, the junction kept 6 bases outside the gene matches. Germline V gives CDR1 SGHVS, CDR2 FQNEAQ. The CDR3 loop is CASSLRGGYAGELFF. The CDR3 nucleotides read TGTGCCAGCAGCTTACGAGGGGGCTACGCCGGGGAGCTGTTTTTT.